Listed below are T cell receptor beta chains from one sample, sequenced in a study of cytomegalovirus exposure and HLA in healthy donors. Clones were sequenced by immunoSEQ multiplex PCR, and TCRdb holds only the in-frame ones, with some missing. The sample includes fewer than 250,000 clones, 80% to 90% of them seen just once. Sequencing was done on a sample of PBMCs. These receptors were obtained from a woman aged 18 to 35 in good health and CMV-seropositive. Both conserved end residues are part of each CDR3. A D gene is named only where the DNA matches it firmly. Expanded clones are given a class, and other clones once, few, many or no size at all.

NA	TRBV28	NA	TRBJ2-1	17	TGTGCCAGCACCATTAACCCCCGGAGGGCCTCCTACAATGAGCAGTTCTTC	CASTINPRRASYNEQFF
NA	TRBV7-2	NA	TRBJ2-2	17	TGTGCCAGCAGCTACCGTTCAGGATTCTTTAACACCGGGGAGCTGTTTTTT	CASSYRSGFFNTGELFF
NA	TRBV27	NA	TRBJ2-7	13	TGTGCCAGCAGTTTAGGGGAGTCCTACGAGCAGTACTTC	CASSLGESYEQYF
NA	TRBV19	NA	TRBJ1-1	15	TGTGCCAGTACCCCGTTTGGCAGCGTGAACACTGAAGCTTTCTTT	CASTPFGSVNTEAFF
NA	TRBV5-1	TRBD1	TRBJ2-1	14	TGCGCCAGCAGCTTGGCCGGGACAGGGGGCTTGCAGTTCTTC	CASSLAGTGGLQFF
NA	TRBV27	NA	TRBJ1-3	16	TGTGCCAGCAGTTCCCTGGACAACTTCTCTGGAAACACCATATATTTT	CASSSLDNFSGNTIYF
NA	TRBV28	TRBD1	TRBJ2-3	18	TGTGCCAGCAGTTTAAATGTCTTGGGGACAGGCTACCTCTATACGCAGTATTTT	CASSLNVLGTGYLYTQYF
NA	TRBV5-1	NA	TRBJ1-1	13	TGCGCCAGCAGCTTCAGAGGCGGCACTGAAGCTTTCTTT	CASSFRGGTEAFF
NA	TRBV5-6	TRBD1	TRBJ1-4	16	TGTGCCAGCAGCTTGGGACCCAGGCAGGGGGGTGAAAAACTGTTTTTT	CASSLGPRQGGEKLFF
few	TRBV18	NA	TRBJ2-7	14	TGTGCCAGCTCACCTTTGGGCTTGAGCTACGAGCAGTACTTC	CASSPLGLSYEQYF
NA	TRBV28	TRBD1	TRBJ2-7	14	TGTGCCAGCAGTGCACAGGGGGGCCCCTACGAGCAGTACTTC	CASSAQGGPYEQYF
NA	TRBV28	NA	TRBJ2-5	14	TGTGCCAGCAGCCTCACTGAGGGAACCGAGACCCAGTACTTC	CASSLTEGTETQYF
once	TRBV30	TRBD2	TRBJ2-1	17	TGTGCCTGGAGTCCTTTGGGGGGGACCCAGACCTACAATGAGCAGTTCTTC	CAWSPLGGTQTYNEQFF
NA	TRBV28	TRBD2	TRBJ2-1	17	TGTGCCAGCAGTTTACGGGAGCGGGGCCCCTTCATGAATGAGCAGTTCTTC	CASSLRERGPFMNEQFF
NA	TRBV28	NA	TRBJ2-1	14	TGTGCCAGCAGTCCCCTCAGCTCCTACAATGAGCAGTTCTTC	CASSPLSSYNEQFF
NA	TRBV5-1	NA	TRBJ2-1	17	TGCGCCAGCAGCCCGGCGAAGACTAGTGGGGCCTACAATGAGCAGTTCTTC	CASSPAKTSGAYNEQFF
NA	TRBV30	NA	TRBJ1-1	11	TGTGCCTGGAAATCGGGGACAAAAGCTTTCTTT	CAWKSGTKAFF
NA	TRBV5-6	NA	TRBJ2-1	12	TGTGCCAGCAGCGTAAGCGGAAATGAGCAGTTCTTC	CASSVSGNEQFF
NA	TRBV27	TRBD2	TRBJ2-7	14	TGTGCCAGCAGTTTAATCGGGGGGTCCTACGAGCAGTACTTC	CASSLIGGSYEQYF
NA	TRBV5-1	NA	TRBJ2-3	15	TGCGCCAGCAGCTTGAGAGGGAGTAGTGCAGATACGCAGTATTTT	CASSLRGSSADTQYF
NA	TRBV5-6	TRBD2	TRBJ2-7	14	TGTGCCAGCAGCTCGGGACTAGCGGGAGACGAGCAGTACTTC	CASSSGLAGDEQYF
NA	TRBV6-1	TRBD2	TRBJ2-5	18	TGTGCCAGCAGTGAATTTAGGCCTAGCGGGAGGGCCATGGAGACCCAGTACTTC	CASSEFRPSGRAMETQYF
NA	TRBV5-4	NA	TRBJ1-2	16	TGTGCCAGCAGCATTCTCCGGGAACCCCGCTTCGGTGGCTACACCTTC	CASSILREPRFGGYTF